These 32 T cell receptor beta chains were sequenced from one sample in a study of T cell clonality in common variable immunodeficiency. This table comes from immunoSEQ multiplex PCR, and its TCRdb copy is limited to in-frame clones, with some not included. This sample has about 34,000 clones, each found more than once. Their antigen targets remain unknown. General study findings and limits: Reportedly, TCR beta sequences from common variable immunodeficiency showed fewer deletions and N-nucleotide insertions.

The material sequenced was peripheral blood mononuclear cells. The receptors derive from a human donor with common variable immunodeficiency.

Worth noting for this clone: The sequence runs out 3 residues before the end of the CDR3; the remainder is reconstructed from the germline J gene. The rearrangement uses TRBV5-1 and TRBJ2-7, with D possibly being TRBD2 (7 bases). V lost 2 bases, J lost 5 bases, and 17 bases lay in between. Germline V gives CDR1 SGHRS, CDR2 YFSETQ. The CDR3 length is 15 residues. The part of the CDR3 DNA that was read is TGCGCCAGCAGCTTCGGGGGGCGTAGTTGGGACGAG. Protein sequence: CASSFGGRSWDE. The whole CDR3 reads CASSFGGRSWDEQYF.

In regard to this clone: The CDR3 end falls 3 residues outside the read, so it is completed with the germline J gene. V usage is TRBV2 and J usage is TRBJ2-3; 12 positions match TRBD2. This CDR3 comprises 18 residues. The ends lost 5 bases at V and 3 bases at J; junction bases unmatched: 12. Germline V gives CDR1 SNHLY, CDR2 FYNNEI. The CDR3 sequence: CASSNPILAGGFTDTQYF. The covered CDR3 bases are TGTGCCAGCAGTAACCCGATCCTAGCGGGAGGGTTTACAGATACG.

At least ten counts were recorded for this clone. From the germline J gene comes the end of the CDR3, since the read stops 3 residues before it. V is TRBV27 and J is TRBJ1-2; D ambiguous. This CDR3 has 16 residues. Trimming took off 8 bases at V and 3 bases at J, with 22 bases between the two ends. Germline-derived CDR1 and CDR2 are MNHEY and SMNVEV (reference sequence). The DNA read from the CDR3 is TGTGCCAGCTCGCACGTGTTTGGGCACACCTACTATGGC. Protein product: CASSHVFGHTYYG. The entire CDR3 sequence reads CASSHVFGHTYYGYTF.

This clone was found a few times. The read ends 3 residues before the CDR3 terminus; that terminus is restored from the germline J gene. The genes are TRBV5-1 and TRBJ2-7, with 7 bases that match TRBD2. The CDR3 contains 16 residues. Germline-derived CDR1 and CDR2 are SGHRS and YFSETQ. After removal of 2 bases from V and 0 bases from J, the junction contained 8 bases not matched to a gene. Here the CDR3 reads CASSFQTSRSSYEQYF. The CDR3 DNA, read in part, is TGCGCCAGCAGCTTCCAGACTAGCCGGAGCTCCTACGAG.

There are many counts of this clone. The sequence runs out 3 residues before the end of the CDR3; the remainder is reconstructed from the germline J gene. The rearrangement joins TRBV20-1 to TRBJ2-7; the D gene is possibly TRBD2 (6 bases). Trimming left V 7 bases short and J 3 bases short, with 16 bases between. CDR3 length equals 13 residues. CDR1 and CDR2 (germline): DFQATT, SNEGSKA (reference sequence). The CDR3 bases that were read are TGCAGTGTCGGAACGGGGGTTCGCTACGAG. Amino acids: CSVGTGVRYE. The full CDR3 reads CSVGTGVRYEQYF.

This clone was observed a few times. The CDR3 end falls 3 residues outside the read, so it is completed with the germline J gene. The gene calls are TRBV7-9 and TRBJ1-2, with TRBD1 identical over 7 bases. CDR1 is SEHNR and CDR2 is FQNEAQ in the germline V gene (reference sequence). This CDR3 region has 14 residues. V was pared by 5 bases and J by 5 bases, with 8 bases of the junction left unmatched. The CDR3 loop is CASSLGQARYGYTF. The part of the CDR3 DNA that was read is TGTGCCAGCAGCCTAGGACAGGCTCGATATGGC.

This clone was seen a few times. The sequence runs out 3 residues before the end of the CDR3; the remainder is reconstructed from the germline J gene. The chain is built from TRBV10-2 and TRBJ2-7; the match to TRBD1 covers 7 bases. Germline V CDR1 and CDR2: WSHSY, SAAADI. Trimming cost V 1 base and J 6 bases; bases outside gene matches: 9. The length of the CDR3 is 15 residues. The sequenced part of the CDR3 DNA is TGCGCCAGCAGTGAGTGGGACAGCCGCCGGGGCGAG. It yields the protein CASSEWDSRRGE. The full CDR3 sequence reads CASSEWDSRRGEQYF.

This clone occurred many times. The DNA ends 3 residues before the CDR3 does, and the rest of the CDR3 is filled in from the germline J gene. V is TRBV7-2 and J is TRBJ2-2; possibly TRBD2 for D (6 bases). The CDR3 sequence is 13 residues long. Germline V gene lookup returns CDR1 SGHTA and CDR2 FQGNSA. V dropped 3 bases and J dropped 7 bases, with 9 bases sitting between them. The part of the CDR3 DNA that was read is TGTGCCAGCAGCTTTACGACTAGCGGGGAG. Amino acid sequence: CASSFTTSGE. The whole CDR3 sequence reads CASSFTTSGELFF.

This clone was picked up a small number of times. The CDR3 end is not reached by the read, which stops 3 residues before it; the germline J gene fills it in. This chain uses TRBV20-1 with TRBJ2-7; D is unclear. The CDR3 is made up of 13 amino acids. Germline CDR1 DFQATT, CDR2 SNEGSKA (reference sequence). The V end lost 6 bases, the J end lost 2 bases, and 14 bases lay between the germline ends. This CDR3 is CSASDSRPYEQYF. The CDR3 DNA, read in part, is TGCAGTGCGTCCGACTCGAGACCCTACGAG.

The part of the CDR3 DNA that was read is TGTGCCAGCTCAGCCGCCTGGGACAGGGGGCCGGAGACC. Amino acid sequence: CASSAAWDRGPET. The complete CDR3 protein is CASSAAWDRGPETQYF. This rearrangement joins TRBV18 to TRBJ2-5; 12 bases agree with TRBD1. The read gets to within 3 residues of the CDR3 end, and the germline J gene fills in the rest. Germline V gene sequence: CDR1 KGHSH, CDR2 LQKENI. The J segment lost 5 bases and the V segment lost 5 bases, leaving 9 bases of the junction unmatched. The CDR3 has 16 amino acids.

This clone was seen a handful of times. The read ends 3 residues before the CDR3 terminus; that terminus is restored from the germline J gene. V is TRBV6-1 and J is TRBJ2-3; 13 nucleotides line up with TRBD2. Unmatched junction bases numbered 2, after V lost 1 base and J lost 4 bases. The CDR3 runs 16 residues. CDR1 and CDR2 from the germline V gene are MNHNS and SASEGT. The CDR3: CASSEGLAGGADTQYF. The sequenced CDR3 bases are TGTGCCAGCAGTGAAGGACTAGCGGGAGGAGCAGATACG.

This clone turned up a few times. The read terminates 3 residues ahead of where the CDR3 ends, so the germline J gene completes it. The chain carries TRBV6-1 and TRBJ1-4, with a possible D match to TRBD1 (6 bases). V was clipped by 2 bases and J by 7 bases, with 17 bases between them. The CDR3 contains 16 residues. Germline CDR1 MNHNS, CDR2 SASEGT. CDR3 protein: CASSEYNQGLGEKLFF. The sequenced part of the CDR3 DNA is TGTGCCAGCAGTGAATACAATCAGGGGCTTGGTGAAAAA.

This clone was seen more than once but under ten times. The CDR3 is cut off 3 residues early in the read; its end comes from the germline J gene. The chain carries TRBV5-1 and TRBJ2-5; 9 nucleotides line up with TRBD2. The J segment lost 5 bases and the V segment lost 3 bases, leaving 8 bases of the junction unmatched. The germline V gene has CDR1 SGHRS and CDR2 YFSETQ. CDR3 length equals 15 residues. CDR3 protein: CASSSIAGEEETQYF. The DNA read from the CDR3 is TGCGCCAGCAGCTCCATAGCGGGGGAGGAGGAGACC. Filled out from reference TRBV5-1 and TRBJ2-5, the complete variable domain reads KAGVTQTPRYLIKTRGQQVTLSCSPISGHRSVSWYQQTPGQGLQFLFEYFSETQRNKGNFPGRFSGRQFSNSRSEMNVSTLELGDSALYLCASSSIAGEEETQYFGPGTRLLVL.

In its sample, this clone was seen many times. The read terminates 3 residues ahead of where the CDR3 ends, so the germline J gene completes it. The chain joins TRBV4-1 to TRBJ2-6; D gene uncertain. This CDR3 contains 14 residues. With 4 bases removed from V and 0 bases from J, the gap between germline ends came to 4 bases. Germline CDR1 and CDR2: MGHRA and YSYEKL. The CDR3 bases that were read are TGCGCCAGCAGCCTGCGCTCTGGGGCCAACGTC. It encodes CASSLRSGANV. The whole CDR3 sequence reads CASSLRSGANVLTF.

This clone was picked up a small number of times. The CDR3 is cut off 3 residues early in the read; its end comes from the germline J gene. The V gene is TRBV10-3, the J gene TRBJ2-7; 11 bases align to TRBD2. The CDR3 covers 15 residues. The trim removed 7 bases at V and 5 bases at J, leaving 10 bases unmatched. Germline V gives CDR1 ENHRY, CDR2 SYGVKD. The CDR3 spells CAINDLAGGLDEQYF. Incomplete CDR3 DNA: TGTGCCATCAACGATCTAGCGGGAGGACTGGACGAG.

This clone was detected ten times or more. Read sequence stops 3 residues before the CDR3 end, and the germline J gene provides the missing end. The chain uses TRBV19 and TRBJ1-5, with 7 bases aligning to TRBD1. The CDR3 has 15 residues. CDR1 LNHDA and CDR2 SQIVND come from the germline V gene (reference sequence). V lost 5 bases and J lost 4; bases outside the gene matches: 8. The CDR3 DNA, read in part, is TGTGCCAGTAGTGCCTTTGGACAGGCGAATCAGCCC. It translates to CASSAFGQANQP. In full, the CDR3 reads CASSAFGQANQPQHF. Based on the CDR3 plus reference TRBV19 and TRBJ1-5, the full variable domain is DGGITQSPKYLFRKEGQNVTLSCEQNLNHDAMYWYRQDPGQGLRLIYYSQIVNDFQKGDIAEGYSVSREKKESFPLTVTSAQKNPTAFYLCASSAFGQANQPQHFGDGTRLSIL.

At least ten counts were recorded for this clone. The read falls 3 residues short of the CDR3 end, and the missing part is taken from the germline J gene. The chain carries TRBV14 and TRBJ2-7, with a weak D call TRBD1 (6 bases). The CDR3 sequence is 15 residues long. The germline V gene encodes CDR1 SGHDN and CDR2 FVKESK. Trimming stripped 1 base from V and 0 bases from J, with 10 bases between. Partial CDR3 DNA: TGTGCCAGCAGCCAAGTTTGGGACACCTCCTACGAG. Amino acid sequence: CASSQVWDTSYE. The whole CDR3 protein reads CASSQVWDTSYEQYF. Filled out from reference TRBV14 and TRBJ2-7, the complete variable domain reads EAGVTQFPSHSVIEKGQTVTLRCDPISGHDNLYWYRRVMGKEIKFLLHFVKESKQDESGMPNNRFLAERTGGTYSTLKVQPAELEDSGVYFCASSQVWDTSYEQYFGPGTRLTVT.

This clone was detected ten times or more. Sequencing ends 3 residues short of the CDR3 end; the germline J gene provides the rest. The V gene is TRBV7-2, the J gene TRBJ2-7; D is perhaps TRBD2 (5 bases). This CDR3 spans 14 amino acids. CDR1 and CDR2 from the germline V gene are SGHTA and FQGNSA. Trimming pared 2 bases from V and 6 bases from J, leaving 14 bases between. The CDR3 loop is CASSLSTGYPEQYF. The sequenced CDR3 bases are TGTGCCAGCAGCTTATCTACGGGGTATCCCGAG.

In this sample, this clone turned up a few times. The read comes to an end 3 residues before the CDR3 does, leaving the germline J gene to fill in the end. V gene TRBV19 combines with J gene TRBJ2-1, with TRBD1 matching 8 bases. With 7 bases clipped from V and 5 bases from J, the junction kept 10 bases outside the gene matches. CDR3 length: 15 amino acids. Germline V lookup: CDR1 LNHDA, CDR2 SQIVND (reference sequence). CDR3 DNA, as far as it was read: TGTGCCAGTATCCCAGGGGGCGCGGGTAACAATGAG. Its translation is CASIPGGAGNNE. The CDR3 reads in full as CASIPGGAGNNEQFF. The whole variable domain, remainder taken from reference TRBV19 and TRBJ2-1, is DGGITQSPKYLFRKEGQNVTLSCEQNLNHDAMYWYRQDPGQGLRLIYYSQIVNDFQKGDIAEGYSVSREKKESFPLTVTSAQKNPTAFYLCASIPGGAGNNEQFFGPGTRLTVL.

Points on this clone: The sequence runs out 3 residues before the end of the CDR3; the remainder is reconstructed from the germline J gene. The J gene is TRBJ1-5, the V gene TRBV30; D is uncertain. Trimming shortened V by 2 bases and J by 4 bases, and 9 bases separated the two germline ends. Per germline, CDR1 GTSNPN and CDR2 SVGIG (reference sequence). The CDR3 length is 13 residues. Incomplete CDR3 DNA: TGTGCCTGGAGTTTAGGGCCTAATCAGCCC. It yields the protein CAWSLGPNQP. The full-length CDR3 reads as CAWSLGPNQPQHF.

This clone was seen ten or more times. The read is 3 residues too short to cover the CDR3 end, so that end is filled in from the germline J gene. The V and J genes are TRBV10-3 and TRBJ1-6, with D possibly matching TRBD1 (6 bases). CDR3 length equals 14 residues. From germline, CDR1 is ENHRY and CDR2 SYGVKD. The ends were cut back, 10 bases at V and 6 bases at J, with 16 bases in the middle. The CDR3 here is CATWPGQINSPLHF. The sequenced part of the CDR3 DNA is TGTGCCACCTGGCCCGGACAGATTAATTCACCC.

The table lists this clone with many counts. CDR3 protein: CAWSKGADNSPLHF. The CDR3 bases that were read are TGTGCCTGGAGTAAGGGGGCAGATAATTCACCC. V usage is TRBV30 and J usage is TRBJ1-6; TRBD1 aligns across 7 bases. The missing CDR3 end, 3 residues past where the read stops, is filled in from the germline J gene. The J segment lost 5 bases and the V segment lost 2 bases, leaving 3 bases of the junction unmatched. The V gene's germline CDR1 is GTSNPN and CDR2 SVGIG (reference sequence). This CDR3 comprises 14 residues.

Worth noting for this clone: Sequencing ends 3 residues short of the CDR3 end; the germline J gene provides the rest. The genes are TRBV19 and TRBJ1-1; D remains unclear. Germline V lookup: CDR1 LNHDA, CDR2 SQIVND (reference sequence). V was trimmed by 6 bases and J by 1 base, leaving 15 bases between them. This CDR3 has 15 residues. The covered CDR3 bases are TGTGCCAGTAGCTTCCTCGCGCATGAGAACACTGAA. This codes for CASSFLAHENTE. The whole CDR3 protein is CASSFLAHENTEAFF.

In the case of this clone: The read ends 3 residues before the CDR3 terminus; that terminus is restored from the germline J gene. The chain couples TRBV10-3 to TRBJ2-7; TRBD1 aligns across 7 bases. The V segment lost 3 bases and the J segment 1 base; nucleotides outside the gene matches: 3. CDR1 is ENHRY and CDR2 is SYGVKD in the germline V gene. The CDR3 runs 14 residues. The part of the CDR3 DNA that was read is TGTGCCATCAGTGATTCGGACAGGTCCTACGAG. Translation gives CAISDSDRSYE. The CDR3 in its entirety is CAISDSDRSYEQYF.

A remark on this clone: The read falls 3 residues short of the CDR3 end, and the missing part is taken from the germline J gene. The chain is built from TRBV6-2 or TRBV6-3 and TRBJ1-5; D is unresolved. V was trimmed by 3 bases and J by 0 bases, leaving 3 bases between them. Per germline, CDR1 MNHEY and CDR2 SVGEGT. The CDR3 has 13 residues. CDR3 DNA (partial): TGTGCCAGCAGTTATCATAGCAATCAGCCC. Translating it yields CASSYHSNQP. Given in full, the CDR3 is CASSYHSNQPQHF.

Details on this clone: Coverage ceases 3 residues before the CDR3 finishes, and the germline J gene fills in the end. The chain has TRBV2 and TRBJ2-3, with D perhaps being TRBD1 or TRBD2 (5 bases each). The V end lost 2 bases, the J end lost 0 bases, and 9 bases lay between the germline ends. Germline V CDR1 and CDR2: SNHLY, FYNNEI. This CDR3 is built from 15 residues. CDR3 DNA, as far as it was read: TGTGCCAGCAGTGAACCAGGGAGAAGCACAGATACG. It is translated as CASSEPGRSTDT. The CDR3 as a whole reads CASSEPGRSTDTQYF.

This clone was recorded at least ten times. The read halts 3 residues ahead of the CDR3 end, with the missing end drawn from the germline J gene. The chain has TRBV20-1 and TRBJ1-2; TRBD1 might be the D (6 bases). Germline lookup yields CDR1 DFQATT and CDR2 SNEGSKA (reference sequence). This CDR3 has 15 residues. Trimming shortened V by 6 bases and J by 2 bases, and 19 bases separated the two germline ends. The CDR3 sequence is CSAPNRGAFNYGYTF. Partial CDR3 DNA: TGCAGTGCCCCAAACCGGGGGGCCTTCAACTATGGC.

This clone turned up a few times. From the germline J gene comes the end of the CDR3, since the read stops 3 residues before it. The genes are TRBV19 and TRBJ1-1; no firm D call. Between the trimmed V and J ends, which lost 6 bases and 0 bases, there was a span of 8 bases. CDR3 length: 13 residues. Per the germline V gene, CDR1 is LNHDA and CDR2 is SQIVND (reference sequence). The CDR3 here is CASRAGMNTEAFF. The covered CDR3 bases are TGTGCCAGTAGGGCGGGCATGAACACTGAA.

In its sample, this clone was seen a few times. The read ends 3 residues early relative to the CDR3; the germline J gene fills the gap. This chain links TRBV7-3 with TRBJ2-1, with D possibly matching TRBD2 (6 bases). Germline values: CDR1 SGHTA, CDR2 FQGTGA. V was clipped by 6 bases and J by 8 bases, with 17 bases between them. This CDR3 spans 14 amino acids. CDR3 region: CASSFSGGLDEQFF. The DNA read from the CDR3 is TGTGCCAGCAGTTTTAGTGGAGGGTTGGATGAG.

The CDR3 DNA, read in part, is TGTGCCTGGAGTGCAGGGTTGCTCCCAGCACATGGC. This encodes CAWSAGLLPAHG. The CDR3 reads in full as CAWSAGLLPAHGYTF. This chain uses TRBV30 with TRBJ1-2; possible D gene TRBD1, 5 bases. The CDR3 end lies 3 residues beyond the end of the read and is filled in from the germline J gene. Germline CDR1 reads GTSNPN; CDR2 reads SVGIG (reference sequence). This CDR3 has 15 residues. Between the trimmed V and J ends, which lost 1 base and 6 bases, there was a span of 18 bases.

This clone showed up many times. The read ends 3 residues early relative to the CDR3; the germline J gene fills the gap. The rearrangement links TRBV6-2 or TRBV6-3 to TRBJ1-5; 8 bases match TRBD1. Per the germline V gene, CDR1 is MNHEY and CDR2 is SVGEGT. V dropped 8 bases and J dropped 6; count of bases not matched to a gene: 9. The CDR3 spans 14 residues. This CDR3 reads CASSRSGGGQPQHF. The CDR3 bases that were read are TGTGCCAGCTCGCGTTCAGGGGGCGGTCAGCCC.

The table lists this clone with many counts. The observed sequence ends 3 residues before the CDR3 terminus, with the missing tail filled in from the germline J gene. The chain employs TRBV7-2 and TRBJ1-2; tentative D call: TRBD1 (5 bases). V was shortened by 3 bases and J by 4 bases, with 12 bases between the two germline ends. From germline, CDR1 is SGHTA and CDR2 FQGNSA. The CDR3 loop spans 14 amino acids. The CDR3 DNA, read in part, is TGTGCCAGCAGCTTGCAACAGGAAATCTATGGC. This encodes CASSLQQEIYG. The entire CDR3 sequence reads CASSLQQEIYGYTF.